The present T cell receptor beta chain was sequenced within a study of T cells in Graves' hyperthyroidism and ophthalmopathy. Regarding the study as a whole: Stable hyperthyroidism and ophthalmopathy were separated using 13 V-J signatures. The majority of expanded thyroid clonotypes above 0.001 also appeared in blood.

Diagnoses were established using clinical symptoms, serum thyroxine and TRAb, thyroid ultrasound and orbital computed tomography. PBMCs stemmed from about 9.7 ml fresh peripheral blood. This clonotype was counted between two and nine times. The antigen is undetermined. RNA transcripts gave rise to amplified TCR beta CDR3 regions. A first-round RT-PCR of the TCR CDR3 used the HTBI primer set. TCRdb processed the multiplex PCR reads anew with MiXCR; each CDR3 protein has one entry. The sample records a few hundred thousand distinct CDR3 sequences, about 25% being singletons. This CDR3 has 16 amino acids. V shed 5 bases and J 2 bases; nucleotides not matched to a gene: 11. Germline V lookup: CDR1 LNHDA, CDR2 SQIVND (reference sequence).

The receptor comes from a man aged 45-65 years with Graves' hyperthyroidism. Input material: blood. The chain has TRBV19 and TRBJ2-7; TRBD1 aligns across 8 bases. The CDR3 sequence is CASSFQGATRPYEQYF. CDR3 DNA: TGTGCCAGTAGTTTCCAGGGGGCGACTCGCCCCTACGAGCAGTACTTC.